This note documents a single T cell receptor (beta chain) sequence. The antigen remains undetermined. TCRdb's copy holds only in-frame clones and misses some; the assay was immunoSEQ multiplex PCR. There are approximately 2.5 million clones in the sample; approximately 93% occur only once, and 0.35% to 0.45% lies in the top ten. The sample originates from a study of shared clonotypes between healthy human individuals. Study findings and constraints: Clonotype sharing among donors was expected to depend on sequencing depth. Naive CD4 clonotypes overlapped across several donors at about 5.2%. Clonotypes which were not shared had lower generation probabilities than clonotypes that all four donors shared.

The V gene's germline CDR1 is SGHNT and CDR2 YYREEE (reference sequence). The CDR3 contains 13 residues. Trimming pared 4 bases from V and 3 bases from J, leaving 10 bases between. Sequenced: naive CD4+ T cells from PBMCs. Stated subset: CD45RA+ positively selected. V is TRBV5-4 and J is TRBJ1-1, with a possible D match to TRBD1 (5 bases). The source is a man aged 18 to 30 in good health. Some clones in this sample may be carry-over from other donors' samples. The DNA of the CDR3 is TGTGCCAGCAGCCATGACAGCTACACTGAAGCTTTCTTT. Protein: CASSHDSYTEAFF.